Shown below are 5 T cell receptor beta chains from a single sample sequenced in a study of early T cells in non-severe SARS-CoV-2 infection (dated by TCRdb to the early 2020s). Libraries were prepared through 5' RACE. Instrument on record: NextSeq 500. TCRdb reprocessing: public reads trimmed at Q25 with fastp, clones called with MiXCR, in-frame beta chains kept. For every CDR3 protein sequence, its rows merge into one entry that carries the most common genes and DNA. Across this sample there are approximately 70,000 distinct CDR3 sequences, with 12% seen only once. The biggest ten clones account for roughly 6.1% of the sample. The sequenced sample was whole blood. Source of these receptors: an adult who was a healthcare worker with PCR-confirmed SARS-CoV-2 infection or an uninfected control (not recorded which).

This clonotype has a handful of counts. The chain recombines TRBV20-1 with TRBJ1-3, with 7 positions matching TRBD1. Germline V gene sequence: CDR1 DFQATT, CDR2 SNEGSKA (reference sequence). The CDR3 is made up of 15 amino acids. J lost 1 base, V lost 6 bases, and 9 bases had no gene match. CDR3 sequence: CSARTRTGSGNTIYF. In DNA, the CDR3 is TGCAGTGCCCGAACACGGACAGGTTCTGGAAACACCATATATTTT.

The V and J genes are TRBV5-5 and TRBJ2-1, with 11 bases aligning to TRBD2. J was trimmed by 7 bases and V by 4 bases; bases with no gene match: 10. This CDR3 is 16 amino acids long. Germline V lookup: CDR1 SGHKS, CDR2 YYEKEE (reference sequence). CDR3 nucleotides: TGTGCCAGCAGCCACAGGCTAGCGGGGGGCGGGAATGAGCAGTTCTTC. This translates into CASSHRLAGGGNEQFF.

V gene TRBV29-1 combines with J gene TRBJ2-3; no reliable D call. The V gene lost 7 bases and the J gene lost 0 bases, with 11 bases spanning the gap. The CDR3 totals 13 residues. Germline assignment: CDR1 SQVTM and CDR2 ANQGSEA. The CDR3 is CSATVGSTDTQYF. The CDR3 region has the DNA TGCAGCGCCACGGTCGGTAGCACAGATACGCAGTATTTT.

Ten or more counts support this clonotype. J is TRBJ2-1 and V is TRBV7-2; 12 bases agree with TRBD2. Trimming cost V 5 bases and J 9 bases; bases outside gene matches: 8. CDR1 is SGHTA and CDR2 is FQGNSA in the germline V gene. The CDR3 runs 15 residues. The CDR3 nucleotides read TGTGCCAGCAGCCTTCGACTAGCGGGAGCTTCTGAGCAGTTCTTC. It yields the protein CASSLRLAGASEQFF.

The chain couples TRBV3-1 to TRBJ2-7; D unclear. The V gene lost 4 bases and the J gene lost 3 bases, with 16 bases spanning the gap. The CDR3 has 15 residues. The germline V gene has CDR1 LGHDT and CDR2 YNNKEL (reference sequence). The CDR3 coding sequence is TGTGCCAGCAGCCCCGATACCGGATTGGTCTACGAGCAGTACTTC. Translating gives CASSPDTGLVYEQYF.